This T cell receptor beta chain was identified in a study of response to subunit inactivated influenza vaccine. The table lists this clonotype with a few counts. Germline assignment: CDR1 SEHNR and CDR2 FQNEAQ (reference sequence). CDR3 length: 13 residues. V was cut by 8 bases and J by 2 bases, with 11 bases left in between. TCRdb recomputed calls from the RT-PCR reads with MiXCR, one row per CDR3 protein. This sample has about 170,000 distinct CDR3 sequences, with approximately 12% found just once. These data were also reused for a study on T cells expressing NK-cell markers. That source notes: It was by 5'RACE template switching with UMIs that TCR beta cDNA was made. The sorts in several experiments were restricted to alpha-beta TCR T cells by an anti-gamma-delta TCR antibody.

The chain recombines TRBV7-9 with TRBJ2-3, with D tentatively TRBD1 (6 bases). The sequence derives from a man aged 45-65 years who received an inactivated influenza vaccine. Source: CD8+ T cells sorted from PBMCs, taken about 13 days after vaccination. The CDR3 spells CASGKGVTDTQYF. CDR3 nucleotide sequence: TGTGCCAGCGGAAAGGGGGTCACAGATACGCAGTATTTT.